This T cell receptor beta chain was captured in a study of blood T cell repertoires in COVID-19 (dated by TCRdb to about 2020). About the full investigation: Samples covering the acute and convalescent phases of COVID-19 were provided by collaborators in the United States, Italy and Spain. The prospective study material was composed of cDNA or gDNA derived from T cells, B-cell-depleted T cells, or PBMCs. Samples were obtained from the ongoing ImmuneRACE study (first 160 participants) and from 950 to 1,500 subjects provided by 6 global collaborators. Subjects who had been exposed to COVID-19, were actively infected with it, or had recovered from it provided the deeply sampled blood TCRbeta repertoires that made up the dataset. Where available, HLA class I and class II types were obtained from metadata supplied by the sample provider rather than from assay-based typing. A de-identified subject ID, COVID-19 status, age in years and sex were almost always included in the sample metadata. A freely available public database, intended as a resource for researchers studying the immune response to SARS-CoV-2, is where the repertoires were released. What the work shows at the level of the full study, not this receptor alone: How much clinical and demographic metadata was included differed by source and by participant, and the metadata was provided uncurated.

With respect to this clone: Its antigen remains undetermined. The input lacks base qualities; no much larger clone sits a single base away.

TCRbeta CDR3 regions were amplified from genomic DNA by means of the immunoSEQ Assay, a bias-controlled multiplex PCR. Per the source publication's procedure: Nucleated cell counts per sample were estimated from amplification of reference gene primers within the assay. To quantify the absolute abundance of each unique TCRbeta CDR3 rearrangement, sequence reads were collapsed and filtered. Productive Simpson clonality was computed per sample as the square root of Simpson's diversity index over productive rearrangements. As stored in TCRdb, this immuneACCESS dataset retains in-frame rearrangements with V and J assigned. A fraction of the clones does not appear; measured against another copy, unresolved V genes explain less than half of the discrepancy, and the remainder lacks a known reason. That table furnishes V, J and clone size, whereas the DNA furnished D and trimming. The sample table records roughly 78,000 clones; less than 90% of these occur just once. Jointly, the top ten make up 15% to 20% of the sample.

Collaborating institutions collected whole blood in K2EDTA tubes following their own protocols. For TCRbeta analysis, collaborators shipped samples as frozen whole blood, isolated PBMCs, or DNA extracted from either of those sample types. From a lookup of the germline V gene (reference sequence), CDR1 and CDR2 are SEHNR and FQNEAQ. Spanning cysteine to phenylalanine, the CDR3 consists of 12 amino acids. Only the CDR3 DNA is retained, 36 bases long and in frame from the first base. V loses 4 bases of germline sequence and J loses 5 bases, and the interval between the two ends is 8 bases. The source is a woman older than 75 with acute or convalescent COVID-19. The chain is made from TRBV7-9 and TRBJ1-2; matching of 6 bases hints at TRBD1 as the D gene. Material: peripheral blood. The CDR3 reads CASSSTGYGYTF. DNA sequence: TGTGCCAGCAGCTCAACAGGGTATGGCTACACCTTC.